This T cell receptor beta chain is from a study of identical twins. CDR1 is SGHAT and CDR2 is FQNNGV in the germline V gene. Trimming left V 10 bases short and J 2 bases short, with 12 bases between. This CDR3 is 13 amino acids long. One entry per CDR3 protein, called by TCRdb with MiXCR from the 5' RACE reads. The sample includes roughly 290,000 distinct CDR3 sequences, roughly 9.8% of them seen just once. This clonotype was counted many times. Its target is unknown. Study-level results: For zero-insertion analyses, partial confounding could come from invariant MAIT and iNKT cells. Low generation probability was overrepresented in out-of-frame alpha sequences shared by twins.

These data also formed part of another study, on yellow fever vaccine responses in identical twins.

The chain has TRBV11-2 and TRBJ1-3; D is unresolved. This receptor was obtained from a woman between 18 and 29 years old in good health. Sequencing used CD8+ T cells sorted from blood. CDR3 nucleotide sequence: TGTGCCATAACGTGGTTCCCTGGAAACACCATATATTTT. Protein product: CAITWFPGNTIYF.